This TCR beta chain was identified in a study of cytomegalovirus exposure and HLA in healthy donors (dated by TCRdb to about 2017). Regarding the complete study: An earlier analysis of several hundred of the donors reported about 300 Gb of sequence data and 117 million unique TCR beta sequences obtained from about 200 million T cells. A later analysis re-examined previously published TCR beta repertoires from several hundred donors and added high-resolution HLA genotyping to investigate patterns of TCR occurrence. Every discovery cohort repertoire had been produced on one sequencing platform. To decide whether each TCR beta V gene segment behaved as functional or pseudogenic, an earlier analysis of some 600 of the donors relied on high-throughput TCR beta sequencing. Both class I and class II loci were covered by HLA typing, at four-digit resolution. Donor age, sex, ethnicity and CMV serostatus were compiled together with the repertoire data. The number of donors typed differed by locus, with about 629-640 for A, B, C, DRB1 and DQB1, around 500 for DQA1, about 610 for DPA1, and 450 to 480 for DPB1. The study aimed to test whether signatures of past pathogen exposure could be identified by cataloging public T cell receptors. Using immunosequencing, the study profiled T cell repertoires from 500 to 800 subjects and related those repertoires to cytomegalovirus serostatus. Roughly 300 gigabases of sequencing data and roughly 81 million unique TCR sequences made up an early release that covered roughly 670 HLA-typed donors. About five DR-DQ haplotypes were treated as single units for association and clustering because of strong linkage in the cohort. Rather than using new phenotypic data, the later analysis identified candidate immune exposures from TCR beta sequences and from how often those sequences occurred across donors. In addition to the first cohort of around 670 subjects, a separate validation cohort of 100 to 150 different subjects was used. Among roughly 400 genotyped donors of the cohort, an average of around 220,000 unique TCR beta nucleotide sequences was sequenced per donor, of which 15% to 20% were non-productive. Among the roughly 390 genotyped donors, 81% belonged to the genetic ancestry cluster associated with self-reported Caucasian donors. A later genetic analysis took genome-wide SNP genotypes for about three fifths of the 666 donors and used that subset as a discovery cohort. To predict cytomegalovirus infection status, the study brought together high-throughput TCR immunosequencing, statistical association of individual TCRs with disease status, and machine learning. Beyond this particular receptor, the publication reports: When HLA alleles, especially DR and DQ, strongly co-occurred, TCR associations were difficult to assign to individual alleles. V-gene and J-gene trimming of TCR beta chains was associated with a missense DCLRE1C variant in a later genetic analysis, and the association was replicated in an independent cohort. The cohort was sequenced for TCR beta chains only, and without alpha or paired-chain data the features that could be detected were limited. Three of the identified cytomegalovirus-associated TCR beta chains were confirmed in vitro to be specific for cytomegalovirus antigens. According to the authors, the approach could potentially be generalized to other disease states and immunological phenotypes. Specific HLA alleles were associated with about 17,000 TCR beta sequences at a false discovery rate of 0.05 in a later analysis. A further reported finding was that TCR beta sequences accurately predicted the HLA-A and HLA-B alleles for most subjects in the first cohort. Cytomegalovirus status was reported to be diagnosed by the classifier with high specificity and sensitivity in both the original and validation cohorts. In a later analysis, the rate of TCR association differed among HLA loci, with DRB1 alleles having the most associated TCRs and HLA-C alleles having the fewest. According to a later genetic analysis, donors in an Asian-associated ancestry cluster had fewer N-insertions in productive TCRs than the roughly 700-donor mean. Sequencing depth was assumed to be roughly uniform across donors in the presence/absence analyses, though that assumption may not hold. Some IMGT-functional V segments, including TRBV6-2 and TRBV6-3, could not be told apart with the 87-base-pair reads, so those segments were excluded. Immune exposure information for the cohort was limited to CMV serostatus. While some public TCRs were present in many individuals, most TCR sequences turned up only very rarely across donors. A cluster of highly shared sequence variants was judged likely to be a technical artifact of the sequencing pipeline. Because HLA typing was unavailable for some donors at each locus, only the typed subset was used in association tests. A later analysis reported that several top co-occurrence clusters appeared linked to parvovirus B19, influenza, CMV and Epstein-Barr virus. Linkage disequilibrium might explain the correlated functional status among segregating V segments, but an unknown experimental factor could not be ruled out. Because counts were too low, about 17 rarely observed V segments, including chromosome 9 orphons, were excluded from the earlier analysis of fewer than 650 of the donors. In a later analysis, HLA-associated TCR beta chains were found to be more clonally expanded and to have lower generation probabilities than equally common non-associated chains. An earlier analysis of approximately 540 of the donors showed that most TCR beta V segments appeared in productive rearrangements either about 87% or about 30% of the time, which broadly matched IMGT annotations. In a later analysis, most CMV-associated TCR beta chains were found to appear HLA-restricted, with HLA associations seemingly driven largely by CMV exposure. In the study, some 160 TCR beta chains were listed as associated with cytomegalovirus.

As regards this clone: The specificity of this receptor is unknown. No quality values exist for individual bases; no much larger clone is one base distant.

Receptor amplification or capture employed the immunoSEQ multiplex PCR assay. The multiplex PCR relied on a mix of 60 forward primers for TCR Vbeta segments and 13 reverse primers for TCR Jbeta segments. The CDR3 region of rearranged TCR beta genes was amplified from genomic DNA with a multiplex PCR assay. On the Illumina HiSeq System, the amplified TCR beta libraries were sequenced as 87-base-pair reads. Processing in the source paper ran as follows. In a later analysis, approximately 74 million unique TCR beta chains were counted across the roughly 700 repertoires, and around 11 million of these chains were shared by at least two donors. A nearest-neighbor algorithm error-corrected the raw reads and collapsed the reads into unique sequences, merging closely related sequences to remove PCR and sequencing errors. Alignment of CDR3 sequences to IMGT reference sequences was used to assign V, D and J gene segments. Each retained sequence needed at least a six-nucleotide match to both a V gene segment and a J gene segment. A rearrangement was called productive if the CDR3 had no stop codons and remained in frame with V and J, and every other rearrangement was called non-productive. Following IMGT convention, CDR3 was defined as the stretch from the second conserved V-encoded cysteine to the conserved J-encoded phenylalanine. The earlier analysis of 500 to 650 of the donors excluded any sequence lacking an unambiguous match to a single V gene segment. In an earlier analysis of 587 of the donors, a V segment was called functional when productive rearrangements were above 56.7%, and segregating when the standard deviation between donors exceeded 5%. A statistical classification framework was built for diagnosing cytomegalovirus status from the catalog of TCR beta chain sequences. A later analysis assigned V and J genes by comparing TCR nucleotide sequences with IMGT/GENE-DB human TR gene sequences. Using the TCRdist pipeline, a later analysis assigned CDR3 sequences along with most-parsimonious VDJ recombination scenarios. In a later analysis, each TCR beta chain was defined by its CDR3 amino acid sequence together with its V-gene family, and reads without a unique V-gene family were excluded. A later analysis removed several hundred highly shared, low-generation-probability nucleotide sequences to deal with suspected cross-contamination and a sequencing artifact. A later analysis calculated a clonal expansion index for each public chain from normalized within-repertoire ranks of inferred template counts. Generation probabilities in a later analysis came from a VDJ recombination model fitted to out-of-frame rearrangements, and those results were checked against IGoR. Hypergeometric tests were used in a later analysis to score TCR-TCR, TCR-HLA and TCR-CMV co-occurrence, with a repertoire-size bias correction applied to the TCR pairs. To estimate false discovery rates, a later analysis permuted the HLA or CMV assignments 20 times. A later analysis grouped co-occurring TCRs with DBSCAN, adding TCRdist sequence similarity when clustering within HLA-allele-positive subsets. Repertoires with fewer than 30,000 or more than 120,000 public chains were left out of co-occurrence clustering, as were roughly five repertoires with anomalous nucleotide sharing. TCRdb's version of the immuneACCESS table is confined to in-frame rearrangements and falls short of the full clone set. An unresolved V gene accounts for under half of the shortfall where checked; the remainder is of unknown origin. For V, J and clone size, that table is used; D and trimming come from the DNA. The sample table contains some 130,000 clones; only one count was recorded for roughly two thirds of them. The ten largest clones take up approximately 1.5% of the sample.

Trimming leaves V shorter by 6 bases and J shorter by 6 bases, with the junction holding 11 bases beyond the gene matches. From the cysteine through the phenylalanine, the CDR3 covers 15 amino acids. The only DNA kept is the CDR3, 45 bases in frame from the first base. The CDR1 and CDR2 encoded by the germline V gene are MNHNS and SASEGT. The cohort comprised fewer than 750 healthy bone marrow donors. Cohort members were all nominally healthy when sampled, although unrecorded immune exposures were likely present. The donor was CMV seropositive and was included in the group of 300 or so seropositive cohort members. Every donor gave a peripheral blood sample, and the peripheral blood mononuclear cells from that sample were used for TCR beta sequencing. Genomic DNA was extracted from the blood cell samples with the Qiagen DNeasy Blood Extraction Kit.

The sample consisted of PBMCs. This chain joins TRBV6-1 to TRBJ2-7, and TRBD1 matches 10 of the central bases. The receptor was derived from a man under 40 in good health and CMV-seropositive. The CDR3: CASSRGGRTGGEQYF. The DNA reads TGTGCCAGCAGCAGAGGGGGACGGACAGGGGGCGAGCAGTACTTC.